The 27 T cell receptor beta chains in this list originate from one sample, sequenced in a study of graft-versus-host responses after intestinal transplantation. Their antigens are not known. TCRdb keeps only in-frame clones here, not all; method: immunoSEQ multiplex PCR. Of approximately 70,000 clones detected, roughly 90% appear once; the ten largest clones hold 2.5%. This sample comprised unstimulated CD8+ T cells sorted from spleen or lymph node cells, obtained before intestinal transplant. These receptors were collected from a human donor who received an intestinal transplant.

The CDR3 DNA is TGTGCCAGCAGTGTGTTCCGGGCAGATACGCAGTATTTT. It codes for CASSVFRADTQYF. The chain is built from TRBV6-1 and TRBJ2-3; D not certain. CDR3 length equals 13 residues. Germline lookup yields CDR1 MNHNS and CDR2 SASEGT. With 4 bases removed from V and 4 bases from J, the gap between germline ends came to 9 bases.

The chain employs TRBV9 and TRBJ2-2; D uncertain. The V and J ends lost 4 bases and 3 bases respectively, with 13 bases between them. Germline V gene sequence: CDR1 SGDLS, CDR2 YYNGEE. This CDR3 is built from 15 residues. This chain's CDR3 is CASSTAPVYTGELFF. CDR3 sequence (DNA): TGTGCCAGCAGCACCGCCCCGGTGTACACCGGGGAGCTGTTTTTT.

The chain employs TRBV27 and TRBJ2-1; no clear D. V was trimmed by 5 bases and J by 3 bases, leaving 2 bases between them. The germline CDR1 and CDR2 sequences are MNHEY and SMNVEV (reference sequence). This CDR3 is 11 amino acids long. In DNA form, the CDR3 reads TGTGCCAGCAGTCTCTACAATGAGCAGTTCTTC. Translation gives CASSLYNEQFF.

CDR3 residues: CASSLSTVRGSYNEQFF. The CDR3 bases are TGTGCCAGCAGTTTGAGTACTGTGAGGGGGTCCTACAATGAGCAGTTCTTC. The chain employs TRBV27 and TRBJ2-1, with a tentative D call TRBD1 (6 bases). In germline, CDR1 is MNHEY, CDR2 SMNVEV (reference sequence). The V end was cut by 3 bases, the J end by 1 base, with 16 bases between. The length of the CDR3 is 17 residues.

This clone was counted once. V usage is TRBV2 and J usage is TRBJ2-1; 8 nucleotides line up with TRBD1. CDR1 is SNHLY and CDR2 is FYNNEI in the germline V gene. CDR3 length: 14 amino acids. The ends lost 8 bases at V and 10 bases at J; junction bases unmatched: 13. In DNA form, the CDR3 reads TGTGCCAGCCGCAGGACAGGGTCTACAGGGGAGCAGTTCTTC. This codes for CASRRTGSTGEQFF.

In nucleotides, the CDR3 is TGTGCCAGCAGTGGTGGTACGGGGGTGAGCTCCTACAATGAGCAGTTCTTC. Protein sequence: CASSGGTGVSSYNEQFF. This sequence joins TRBV6-1 and TRBJ2-1; tentatively, D is TRBD2 (6 bases). CDR1 and CDR2 from the germline V gene are MNHNS and SASEGT. CDR3 length equals 17 residues. V was clipped by 4 bases and J by 0 bases, with 16 bases between them.

CDR3 coding DNA: TGTGCCAGCAGCCCGGGACAGGGGTATGGCTACACCTTC. Translated, it gives CASSPGQGYGYTF. The chain combines TRBV7-3 with TRBJ1-2, with 10 positions matching TRBD1. The CDR3 length is 13 residues. The V gene end was trimmed by 5 bases and the J gene end by 5 bases; junction bases not matched to a gene: 2. Germline V gene data show CDR1 as SGHTA and CDR2 as FQGTGA.

The rearrangement links TRBV2 to TRBJ1-1; perhaps TRBD1 as D (6 bases). Germline-derived CDR1 and CDR2 are SNHLY and FYNNEI. The CDR3 sequence is 14 residues long. Trimming stripped 2 bases from V and 1 base from J, with 8 bases between. In nucleotides, the CDR3 is TGTGCCAGCAGTGAATTGACAGGGAACACTGAAGCTTTCTTT. It translates to CASSELTGNTEAFF. The whole variable domain, remainder taken from reference TRBV2 and TRBJ1-1, is EPEVTQTPSHQVTQMGQEVILRCVPISNHLYFYWYRQILGQKVEFLVSFYNNEISEKSEIFDDQFSVERPDGSNFTLKIRSTKLEDSAMYFCASSELTGNTEAFFGQGTRLTVV.

This clone was observed a handful of times. V gene TRBV27 combines with J gene TRBJ2-7; the D is unclear. Between the trimmed V and J ends, which lost 6 bases and 5 bases, there was a span of 14 bases. The CDR3 is 13 residues long. The germline CDR1 and CDR2 sequences are MNHEY and SMNVEV (reference sequence). CDR3 DNA: TGTGCCAGCAGGCAGACCCCTGAGGACGAGCAGTACTTC. The encoded protein is CASRQTPEDEQYF.

The chain uses TRBV5-1 and TRBJ2-1, with 11 bases that match TRBD1. The germline gives CDR1 SGHRS, CDR2 YFSETQ. The junction had 6 bases not matched to a gene; V was cut back by 1 base and J by 3 bases. The CDR3 contains 17 residues. CDR3 sequence: CASSLTGTGGYYNEQFF. The DNA of the CDR3 is TGCGCCAGCAGCTTGACCGGGACAGGGGGGTACTACAATGAGCAGTTCTTC.

The rearrangement links TRBV19 to TRBJ2-3; 10 bases agree with TRBD2. The junction had 12 bases not matched to a gene; V was cut back by 5 bases and J by 4 bases. This CDR3 has 17 amino acids. The germline V gene encodes CDR1 LNHDA and CDR2 SQIVND (reference sequence). CDR3 in amino acids: CASSPRPSGSEADTQYF. As DNA, the CDR3 is TGTGCCAGTAGTCCCCGCCCTAGCGGGAGCGAGGCAGATACGCAGTATTTT. Supplemented by reference TRBV19 and TRBJ2-3, the full variable domain reads DGGITQSPKYLFRKEGQNVTLSCEQNLNHDAMYWYRQDPGQGLRLIYYSQIVNDFQKGDIAEGYSVSREKKESFPLTVTSAQKNPTAFYLCASSPRPSGSEADTQYFGPGTRLTVL.

This chain uses TRBV27 with TRBJ2-7, with a weak D call TRBD1 (5 bases). CDR1 is MNHEY and CDR2 is SMNVEV in the germline V gene (reference sequence). V lost 0 bases, J lost 7 bases, and 13 bases lay in between. The CDR3 extends over 14 amino acids. The CDR3 bases are TGTGCCAGCAGTTTATCAGCAGGGATGGGGGAGCAGTACTTC. Its protein product is CASSLSAGMGEQYF.

The rearrangement joins TRBV7-6 to TRBJ2-3; a weak D match, TRBD1 (5 bases). The CDR3 loop spans 14 amino acids. Trimming removed 5 bases at V and 3 bases at J, with 12 bases between. CDR1 and CDR2 (germline): SGHVS, FNYEAQ. CDR3 DNA: TGTGCCAGCAGCACCATAGGGGCGACAGATACGCAGTATTTT. This translates into CASSTIGATDTQYF. The complete variable domain, with remaining parts taken from reference TRBV7-6 and TRBJ2-3, reads GAGVSQSPRYKVTKRGQDVALRCDPISGHVSLYWYRQALGQGPEFLTYFNYEAQQDKSGLPNDRFSAERPEGSISTLTIQRTEQRDSAMYRCASSTIGATDTQYFGPGTRLTVL.

The rearrangement uses TRBV19 and TRBJ1-2; D call uncertain. Germline V lookup: CDR1 LNHDA, CDR2 SQIVND (reference sequence). The V and J ends lost 7 bases and 8 bases respectively, with 14 bases between them. The CDR3 spans 12 residues. Here the CDR3 DNA reads TGTGCCAGTATCGGGATTCCGGAAGGCTACACCTTC. The encoded protein is CASIGIPEGYTF.

J is TRBJ1-1 and V is TRBV11-2; D possibly corresponds to TRBD1 (5 bases). Per germline, CDR1 SGHAT and CDR2 FQNNGV. The CDR3 runs 16 residues. V was pared by 2 bases and J by 4 bases, with 17 bases between. In DNA form, the CDR3 reads TGTGCCAGCAGCTTACAGTATAGGGGTTTGGGCACTGAAGCTTTCTTT. Protein product: CASSLQYRGLGTEAFF.

The chain links TRBV6-5 to TRBJ1-2; TRBD1 aligns across 9 bases. J gave up 4 bases and V 8 bases, and 5 bases lay outside the gene matches. Germline CDR1 MNHEY, CDR2 SVGAGI. The CDR3 contains 13 residues. CDR3 in amino acids: CASGQGILYGYTF. The CDR3 coding sequence is TGTGCCAGCGGACAGGGGATCCTCTATGGCTACACCTTC.

The rearrangement joins TRBV25-1 to TRBJ1-5; D uncertain. Trimming pared 0 bases from V and 5 bases from J, leaving 8 bases between. CDR1 and CDR2 (germline): MGHDK, SYGVNS. This CDR3 contains 14 residues. The CDR3, as DNA: TGTGCCAGCAGTGAATATTCTCGGGATCAGCCCCAGCATTTT. This encodes CASSEYSRDQPQHF.

The V and J genes are TRBV30 and TRBJ1-3; D is perhaps TRBD1 (5 bases). The germline CDR1 and CDR2 sequences are GTSNPN and SVGIG (reference sequence). The V end was cut by 5 bases, the J end by 2 bases, with 10 bases between. This CDR3 is built from 13 residues. The CDR3 reads CAWEWGAGNTIYF. CDR3 bases: TGTGCCTGGGAGTGGGGCGCTGGAAACACCATATATTTT.

This clone appeared a few times. The gene calls are TRBV14 and TRBJ2-2; 7 nucleotides match TRBD2. The CDR3 spans 16 residues. The junction had 6 bases not matched to a gene; V was cut back by 0 bases and J by 5 bases. Germline V gene data show CDR1 as SGHDN and CDR2 as FVKESK. The CDR3 is CASSQEGLAATGELFF. For the CDR3, the DNA is TGTGCCAGCAGCCAAGAAGGGCTAGCGGCGACCGGGGAGCTGTTTTTT. The full variable domain, completed using reference TRBV14 and TRBJ2-2, is EAGVTQFPSHSVIEKGQTVTLRCDPISGHDNLYWYRRVMGKEIKFLLHFVKESKQDESGMPNNRFLAERTGGTYSTLKVQPAELEDSGVYFCASSQEGLAATGELFFGEGSRLTVL.

The rearrangement joins TRBV7-9 to TRBJ1-2; 7 bases are shared with TRBD1. V shed 5 bases, J shed 1 base, and the junction held 16 bases outside the gene matches. The CDR3 length is 18 residues. CDR1 is SEHNR, CDR2 FQNEAQ, per germline (reference sequence). The CDR3: CASSPPPGQSDDNYGYTF. The CDR3 DNA reads as TGTGCCAGCAGCCCGCCTCCGGGACAGAGCGATGATAACTATGGCTACACCTTC.

The chain uses TRBV4-1 and TRBJ1-5; D perhaps matches TRBD1 (6 bases). In germline, CDR1 is MGHRA, CDR2 YSYEKL. V was trimmed by 4 bases and J by 5 bases, leaving 21 bases between them. The CDR3 totals 17 residues. CDR3 in DNA: TGCGCCAGCAGCCTCTACCCAGGGACATGGACTGATCAGCCCCAGCATTTT. It encodes CASSLYPGTWTDQPQHF.

The J gene is TRBJ1-4, the V gene TRBV2, with TRBD1 as a possible D gene (6 bases). Per germline, CDR1 SNHLY and CDR2 FYNNEI. With 6 bases removed from V and 4 bases from J, the gap between germline ends came to 9 bases. CDR3 length: 13 residues. In DNA form, the CDR3 reads TGTGCCAGCAGGGACAGCTATAATGAAAAACTGTTTTTT. This codes for CASRDSYNEKLFF.

J is TRBJ2-3 and V is TRBV28, with a possible D match to TRBD2 (5 bases). Germline assignment: CDR1 MDHEN and CDR2 SYDVKM. Trimming left V 2 bases short and J 2 bases short, with 14 bases between. This CDR3 is 16 amino acids long. DNA for the CDR3: TGTGCCAGCAGTTTAGTCGGCAGGACTGTCACAGATACGCAGTATTTT. As protein: CASSLVGRTVTDTQYF.

The chain couples TRBV7-8 to TRBJ2-5; 9 positions agree with TRBD1. Germline V CDR1 and CDR2: SGHVS, FQNEAQ. The CDR3 has 14 residues. V was clipped by 5 bases and J by 2 bases; unmatched bases: 3. The CDR3 nucleotides read TGTGCCAGCAGCCGGACAGGGGCACAAGAGACCCAGTACTTC. This sequence encodes CASSRTGAQETQYF.

The rearrangement uses TRBV2 and TRBJ2-1; weak D call: TRBD2 (5 bases). The germline V gene encodes CDR1 SNHLY and CDR2 FYNNEI. The CDR3 length is 12 residues. Between the trimmed V and J ends, which lost 3 bases and 7 bases, there was a span of 7 bases. The CDR3: CASSDWRNEQFF. The CDR3 region has the DNA TGTGCCAGCAGTGACTGGAGGAATGAGCAGTTCTTC.

The chain links TRBV15 to TRBJ1-6, with 7 bases that match TRBD1. The CDR3 loop spans 18 amino acids. Germline V gives CDR1 LNHNV, CDR2 YYDKDF (reference sequence). Unmatched junction bases numbered 16, after V lost 4 bases and J lost 7 bases. The CDR3 DNA reads as TGTGCCACCAGCACCAGCCGTGAAATAGACAGGGACAATTCACCCCTCCACTTT. Translation gives CATSTSREIDRDNSPLHF.

This chain joins TRBV4-1 and TRBJ2-1, with D possibly TRBD1 on 6 matching bases. V lost 3 bases and J lost 10, with 13 bases in between. Looked up from germline, CDR1 is MGHRA and CDR2 is YSYEKL. This CDR3 comprises 13 residues. CDR3 DNA sequence: TGCGCCAGCAGCCAGGCACAGGGATGGGAGCAGTTCTTC. Amino acids: CASSQAQGWEQFF.